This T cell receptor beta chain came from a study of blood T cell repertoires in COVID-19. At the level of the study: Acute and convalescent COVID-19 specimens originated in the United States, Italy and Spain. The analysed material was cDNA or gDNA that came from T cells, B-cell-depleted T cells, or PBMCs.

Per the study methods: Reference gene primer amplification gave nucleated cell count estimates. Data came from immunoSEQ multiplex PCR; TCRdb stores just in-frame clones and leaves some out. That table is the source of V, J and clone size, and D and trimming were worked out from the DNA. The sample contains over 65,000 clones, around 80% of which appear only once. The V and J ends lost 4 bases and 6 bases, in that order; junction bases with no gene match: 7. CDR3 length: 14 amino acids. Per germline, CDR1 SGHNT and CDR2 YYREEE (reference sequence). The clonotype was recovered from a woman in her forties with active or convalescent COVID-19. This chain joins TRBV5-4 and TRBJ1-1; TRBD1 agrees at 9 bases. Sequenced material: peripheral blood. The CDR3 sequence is CASSAGTGRAEAFF. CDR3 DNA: TGTGCCAGCAGCGCCGGGACAGGGCGGGCTGAAGCTTTCTTT.